This entry describes one T cell receptor beta chain. This sample stems from a study of shared clonotypes between healthy human individuals. Naive CD8 cells were CD45RO-negative, positively selected for CCR7, excluding terminally differentiated effector memory CD45RA+ cells. V lost 2 bases and J 4 bases, leaving 13 bases between the germline ends. Germline loops: CDR1 MDHEN, CDR2 SYDVKM. The CDR3 is 15 residues long. Here immunoSEQ multiplex PCR was the method, and the copy in TCRdb shows in-frame clones only, minus some. The data show 550,000 to 750,000 clones, roughly 96% seen once. The sequenced sample consisted of naive CD8+ T cells sorted from blood. The receptor's source is a woman in her twenties or thirties in good health. V and J are TRBV28 and TRBJ2-3; either TRBD1 or TRBD2 may fit D (6 bases each). The CDR3 DNA is TGTGCCAGCAGTTTAGGCGGAGGGGGTGCAGATACGCAGTATTTT. This translates into CASSLGGGGADTQYF. The full variable domain, completed using reference TRBV28 and TRBJ2-3, is DVKVTQSSRYLVKRTGEKVFLECVQDMDHENMFWYRQDPGLGLRLIYFSYDVKMKEKGDIPEGYSVSREKKERFSLILESASTNQTSMYLCASSLGGGGADTQYFGPGTRLTVL.